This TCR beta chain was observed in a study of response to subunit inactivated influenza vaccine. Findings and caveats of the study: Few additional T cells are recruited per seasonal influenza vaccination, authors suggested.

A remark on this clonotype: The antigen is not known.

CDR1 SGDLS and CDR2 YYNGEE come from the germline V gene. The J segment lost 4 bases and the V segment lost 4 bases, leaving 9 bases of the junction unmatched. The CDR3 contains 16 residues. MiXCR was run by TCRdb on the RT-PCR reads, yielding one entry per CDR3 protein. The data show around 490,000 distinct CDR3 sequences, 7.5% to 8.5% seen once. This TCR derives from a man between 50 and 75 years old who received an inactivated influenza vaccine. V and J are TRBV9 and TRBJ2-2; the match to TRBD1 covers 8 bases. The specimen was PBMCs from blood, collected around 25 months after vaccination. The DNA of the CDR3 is TGTGCCAGCAGCTCCCGACAGGGGCAGGGCACCGGGGAGCTGTTTTTT. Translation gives CASSSRQGQGTGELFF. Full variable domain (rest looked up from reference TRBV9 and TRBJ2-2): DSGVTQTPKHLITATGQRVTLRCSPRSGDLSVYWYQQSLDQGLQFLIQYYNGEERAKGNILERFSAQQFPDLHSELNLSSLELGDSALYFCASSSRQGQGTGELFFGEGSRLTVL.